This T cell receptor (beta chain) was sequenced during a study of T cell responses to AZD1222 COVID-19 vaccine. Using immunoSEQ multiplex PCR, the repertoire was profiled, and TCRdb retains in-frame clones only, with some absent. The data hold nearly 200,000 clones, with 85% to 95% observed a single time. Recipients boosted at about 4 weeks or about 12 weeks are pooled. Material: peripheral blood, obtained 28 days after the second AZD1222 dose. This receptor was obtained from an adult who received the AZD1222 COVID-19 vaccine.

The CDR3 protein is CASSLSGVYGYTF. CDR3 DNA: TGTGCCAGCAGCTTGTCAGGGGTCTATGGCTACACCTTC. The J gene is TRBJ1-2, the V gene TRBV3-1 (or the pseudogene TRBV3-2); maybe TRBD1 (6 bases). The germline CDR1 and CDR2 sequences are LGHDT and YNNKEL (reference sequence). The CDR3 is made up of 13 amino acids. The V end lost 5 bases, the J end lost 4 bases, and 11 bases lay between the germline ends.